The 27 T cell receptor beta chains reported below all come from one sample, sequenced in a study of blood T cells in healthy people across ages. Primed by a sample-barcoded 5' primer and a J-beta primer mix, a second PCR proceeded for about 6 to 11 cycles. TCRdb processed the 5' RACE reads anew with MiXCR; each CDR3 protein has one entry. In the table there are about 1,800,000 distinct CDR3 sequences, roughly 27% of which are singletons. Specimen: blood. The receptor source for this set is a woman in her 30s in good health.

The V gene is TRBV10-2, the J gene TRBJ2-1, with 8 bases identical to TRBD1. CDR1 and CDR2 from the germline V gene are WSHSY and SAAADI. The CDR3 length is 16 residues. V lost 3 bases and J lost 4; bases outside the gene matches: 8. The CDR3 here is CASSEAGTGQYNEQFF. The CDR3 region has the DNA TGCGCCAGCAGTGAAGCTGGGACAGGTCAATACAATGAGCAGTTCTTC.

A note on this clonotype: A read error may explain this, as a much larger clone is one base away. The chain links TRBV5-1 to TRBJ2-7; no firm D call. V lost 7 bases, J lost 7 bases, and 12 bases lay in between. The CDR3 loop spans 11 amino acids. Germline CDR1 SGHRS, CDR2 YFSETQ. The DNA for the CDR3 is TGCGCCAGCTGCCAACAAGGGGAGCAGTACTTC. Translated, it gives CASCQQGEQYF.

This clonotype was picked up one time. The rearrangement uses TRBV28 and TRBJ2-1; D is undetermined. The CDR3 runs 13 residues. Germline CDR1 MDHEN, CDR2 SYDVKM. Deletions cut 6 bases from V and 0 bases from J, with 6 bases between. Written as DNA, the CDR3 is TGTGCCAGCAGGATTGGCTCCTACAATGAGCAGTTCTTC. Residues: CASRIGSYNEQFF.

Here the CDR3 reads CASTDMGQGETGELFF. The CDR3 DNA reads TGCGCCAGCACCGATATGGGACAAGGAGAAACCGGGGAGCTGTTTTTT. The V gene is TRBV5-1, the J gene TRBJ2-2; D possibly corresponds to TRBD1 (6 bases). This CDR3 contains 16 residues. Germline V gives CDR1 SGHRS, CDR2 YFSETQ. The V and J ends lost 6 bases and 5 bases respectively, with 20 bases between them.

The chain couples TRBV28 to TRBJ1-5; tentatively, D is TRBD1 (5 bases). CDR1 is MDHEN, CDR2 SYDVKM, per germline. With 3 bases removed from V and 0 bases from J, the gap between germline ends came to 15 bases. CDR3 length: 17 residues. The CDR3 here is CASSFTLGEYSNQPQHF. CDR3 coding DNA: TGTGCCAGCAGTTTTACTTTGGGGGAGTATAGCAATCAGCCCCAGCATTTT.

The rearrangement links TRBV6-5 to TRBJ2-1; perhaps TRBD1 as D (5 bases). V was shortened by 6 bases and J by 6 bases, with 12 bases between the two germline ends. CDR1 is MNHEY and CDR2 is SVGAGI in the germline V gene. This CDR3 comprises 13 residues. This CDR3 is CASRPDRFNEQFF. The CDR3 DNA reads TGTGCCAGCAGGCCCGACAGATTCAATGAGCAGTTCTTC.

Comment on this clonotype: This may be a read error, as it is one base from a much larger clone. The rearrangement links TRBV15 to TRBJ2-7, with a tentative D call TRBD2 (6 bases). The V gene's germline CDR1 is LNHNV and CDR2 YYDKDF (reference sequence). Trimming stripped 5 bases from V and 0 bases from J, with 11 bases between. The CDR3 totals 14 residues. CDR3 residues: CATSGGTVSYEQYF. CDR3 bases: TGTGCCACCAGCGGAGGGACGGTCTCCTACGAGCAGTACTTC.

This clonotype was picked up many times. The rearrangement uses TRBV7-2 and TRBJ2-7, with D hard to call. This CDR3 comprises 12 residues. Trimming shortened V by 3 bases and J by 7 bases, and 10 bases separated the two germline ends. Germline V gene sequence: CDR1 SGHTA, CDR2 FQGNSA. The CDR3 nucleotides are TGTGCCAGCAGCTTGAGTCCCTCGGAGCAGTACTTC. This gives the protein CASSLSPSEQYF.

The table lists this clonotype with a few counts. The rearrangement uses TRBV3-1 and TRBJ1-6; TRBD1 matches 8 bases. V trimming: 0 bases; J trimming: 6 bases; junction bases outside the gene matches: 4. The V gene's germline CDR1 is LGHDT and CDR2 YNNKEL (reference sequence). CDR3 size: 16 residues. The CDR3 nucleotides read TGTGCCAGCAGCCAAGAAGGGACAGGCGGTAATTCACCCCTCCACTTT. Amino acids: CASSQEGTGGNSPLHF.

This clonotype was seen a handful of times. The junction does not match germline at one end; this may be a read error. This sequence joins TRBV7-9 and TRBJ1-2; D is unclear. CDR3 length: 14 residues. Germline loops: CDR1 SEHNR, CDR2 FQNEAQ (reference sequence). As DNA, the CDR3 is TGTGCCGGCAGCTTAGTCACAGTTAACTATGGCTACACCTTC. This translates into CAGSLVTVNYGYTF.

The genes are TRBV7-9 and TRBJ2-1, with D perhaps TRBD1 or TRBD2 (5 bases each). The V end was cut by 5 bases, the J end by 6 bases, with 17 bases between. The germline V gene has CDR1 SEHNR and CDR2 FQNEAQ (reference sequence). This CDR3 is built from 15 residues. CDR3 nucleotides: TGTGCCAGCAGCGCCAATAGTGTGGGGGTCAATGAGCAGTTCTTC. Translated, it gives CASSANSVGVNEQFF.

To note about this clonotype: Being one base from a much bigger clone, this may be a read error. The chain uses TRBV9 and TRBJ1-3, with 7 nucleotides matching TRBD1. This CDR3 has 14 residues. The trim removed 6 bases at V and 2 bases at J, leaving 5 bases unmatched. Germline assignment: CDR1 SGDLS and CDR2 YYNGEE. CDR3 in amino acids: CASIVGTAGNTIYF. CDR3 DNA: TGTGCCAGCATCGTTGGGACAGCTGGAAACACCATATATTTT.

This clonotype was counted between two and nine times. The chain couples TRBV4-2 to TRBJ1-2; the D gene is possibly TRBD1 (5 bases). CDR1 LGHNA and CDR2 YNFKEQ come from the germline V gene. This CDR3 is 16 amino acids long. V lost 1 base, J lost 8 bases, and 20 bases lay in between. The DNA for the CDR3 is TGTGCCAGCAGCCAAGCCCCACAAGGGCAGGGTGAAGGCTACACCTTC. This translates into CASSQAPQGQGEGYTF.

The genes are TRBV27 and TRBJ1-6, with 12 bases matching TRBD1. Trimming removed 5 bases from V and 8 bases from J; junction bases left unmatched: 4. There are 15 residues in the CDR3. CDR1 and CDR2 from the germline V gene are MNHEY and SMNVEV (reference sequence). The CDR3 is CASSPWDRGHSPLHF. The DNA of the CDR3 is TGTGCCAGCAGTCCCTGGGACAGGGGGCATTCACCCCTCCACTTT.

This clonotype turned up a few times. J is TRBJ2-5 and V is TRBV6-1; D may be TRBD1 (6 bases). CDR3 length equals 15 residues. Per the germline V gene, CDR1 is MNHNS and CDR2 is SASEGT. Deletions cut 3 bases from V and 5 bases from J, with 16 bases between. The CDR3 nucleotides are TGTGCCAGCAGTGATTCGGCAGGGGTTTATGAGACCCAGTACTTC. Protein sequence: CASSDSAGVYETQYF.

As concerns this clonotype: This may come from a read error, since a much larger clone is one base off. The chain employs TRBV29-1 and TRBJ2-3, with D hard to call. TRBJ1-5 explains the end of the DNA better; the J call may be wrong. The germline V gene has CDR1 SQVTM and CDR2 ANQGSEA. The CDR3 loop spans 11 amino acids. The CDR3 DNA is TGCAGCGTGACTAGCACAGATACGCAGCATTTT. Protein product: CSVTSTDTQHF.

The CDR3 DNA is TGCAGTGCTAGAAAGCTAGCGGGGTACAATGAGCAGTTCTTC. As protein: CSARKLAGYNEQFF. The rearrangement links TRBV20-1 to TRBJ2-1; 9 bases agree with TRBD2. V gave up 2 bases and J gave up 4 bases; unmatched junction bases: 3. This CDR3 is 14 amino acids long. Germline CDR1 is DFQATT and CDR2 is SNEGSKA (reference sequence).

The CDR3 reads CASSAGSGYYNEQFF. The CDR3 bases are TGTGCCAGCAGTGCCGGGAGCGGGTACTACAATGAGCAGTTCTTC. The chain employs TRBV9 and TRBJ2-1; D perhaps matches TRBD2 (6 bases). From germline, CDR1 is SGDLS and CDR2 YYNGEE. Trimming cost V 5 bases and J 3 bases, with 15 bases left between them. This CDR3 spans 15 amino acids.

Details on this clonotype: This may come from a read error, since a much larger clone is one base off. The CDR3 coding sequence is TGTGCCAGCAGTCGGGGGGCGGGCTCCTACGAGCAGTTCTTC. It translates to CASSRGAGSYEQFF. V and J are TRBV6-5 and TRBJ2-1; TRBD2 might be the D (7 bases). V was pared by 5 bases and J by 10 bases, with 18 bases between. The length of the CDR3 is 14 residues. CDR1 and CDR2 (germline): MNHEY, SVGAGI.

In its sample, this clonotype was seen many times. The chain combines TRBV2 with TRBJ2-7; perhaps TRBD2 as D (6 bases). Germline assignment: CDR1 SNHLY and CDR2 FYNNEI. With 5 bases removed from V and 4 bases from J, the gap between germline ends came to 15 bases. The CDR3 spans 14 residues. CDR3 protein: CASSKEAGTYEQYF. CDR3 nucleotides: TGTGCCAGCAGTAAGGAGGCAGGGACTTACGAGCAGTACTTC.

The chain is built from TRBV3-1 and TRBJ2-4; D gene ambiguous. The CDR3 has 11 residues. Trimming took off 2 bases at V and 9 bases at J, with 5 bases between the two ends. Germline loops: CDR1 LGHDT, CDR2 YNNKEL (reference sequence). The CDR3 here is CASSQLGIQYF. In nucleotides, the CDR3 is TGTGCCAGCAGCCAACTCGGCATTCAGTACTTC.

This clonotype was seen many times. The chain links TRBV18 to TRBJ2-1; D is ambiguous. Germline assignment: CDR1 KGHSH and CDR2 LQKENI. V was clipped by 3 bases and J by 8 bases, with 17 bases between them. The CDR3 runs to 15 residues. As DNA, the CDR3 is TGTGCCAGCTCACCCCGTCCTACAACTAAGGATGAGCAGTTCTTC. Its translation: CASSPRPTTKDEQFF.

This clonotype was observed a few times. V gene TRBV30 combines with J gene TRBJ2-7; 12 bases align to TRBD2. The ends lost 4 bases at V and 7 bases at J; junction bases unmatched: 11. Germline CDR1 GTSNPN, CDR2 SVGIG (reference sequence). This CDR3 has 15 amino acids. The CDR3 DNA reads TGTGCCTGGACGACGGGGCGCGGACTAGCGGGGGAGCAGTACTTC. Encoded protein: CAWTTGRGLAGEQYF.

This clonotype was detected once. This chain connects TRBV3-1 to TRBJ1-2, with 7 bases matching TRBD1. CDR1 and CDR2 (germline): LGHDT, YNNKEL (reference sequence). The CDR3 runs to 18 residues. J lost 3 bases, V lost 3 bases, and 16 bases had no gene match. The CDR3 sequence is CASSHGQEAFRVDYGYTF. As DNA, the CDR3 is TGTGCCAGCAGCCACGGACAGGAAGCCTTCCGCGTCGACTATGGCTACACCTTC. The full variable domain, rest sourced from reference TRBV3-1 and TRBJ1-2, is DTAVSQTPKYLVTQMGNDKSIKCEQNLGHDTMYWYKQDSKKFLKIMFSYNNKELIINETVPNRFSPKSPDKAHLNLHINSLELGDSAVYFCASSHGQEAFRVDYGYTFGSGTRLTVV.

This clonotype turned up a few times. The rearrangement uses TRBV9 and TRBJ2-7; tentative D call: TRBD1 (5 bases). The V and J ends lost 3 bases and 3 bases respectively, with 13 bases between them. CDR1 and CDR2 (germline): SGDLS, YYNGEE. This CDR3 spans 14 amino acids. CDR3 nucleotides: TGTGCCAGCAGCGATGAAGGGGAAGGCTACGAGCAGTACTTC. It yields the protein CASSDEGEGYEQYF.

In this sample, this clonotype turned up a few times. This rearrangement joins TRBV20-1 to TRBJ2-7; 7 bases align to TRBD2. In germline, CDR1 is DFQATT, CDR2 SNEGSKA (reference sequence). The V and J ends lost 2 bases and 2 bases, in that order; junction bases with no gene match: 6. CDR3 length equals 14 residues. The CDR3 DNA reads TGCAGTGCTAGATTTAGCGGGCTCCCCTACGAGCAGTACTTC. This translates into CSARFSGLPYEQYF.

The table lists this clonotype with a count of one. One junction end disagrees with the germline gene, perhaps due to a read error. The rearrangement joins TRBV28 to TRBJ2-1; D remains ambiguous. The CDR3 runs to 15 residues. CDR1 MDHEN and CDR2 SYDVKM come from the germline V gene. The CDR3 is CASSALESSYNERFF. In DNA form, the CDR3 reads TGTGCCAGCAGTGCCTTGGAAAGCTCCTACAATGAGCGGTTCTTC.